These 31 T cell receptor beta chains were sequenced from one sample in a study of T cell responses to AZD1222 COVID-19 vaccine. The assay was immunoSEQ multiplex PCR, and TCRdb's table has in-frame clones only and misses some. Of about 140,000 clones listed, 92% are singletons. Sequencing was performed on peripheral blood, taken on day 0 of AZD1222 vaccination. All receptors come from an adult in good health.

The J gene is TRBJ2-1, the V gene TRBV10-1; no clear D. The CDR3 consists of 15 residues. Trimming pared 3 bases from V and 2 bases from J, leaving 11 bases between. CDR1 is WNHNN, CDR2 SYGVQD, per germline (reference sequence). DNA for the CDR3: TGCGCCAGCAGTGAACCGGGTGGTCCCTACAATGAGCAGTTCTTC. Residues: CASSEPGGPYNEQFF.

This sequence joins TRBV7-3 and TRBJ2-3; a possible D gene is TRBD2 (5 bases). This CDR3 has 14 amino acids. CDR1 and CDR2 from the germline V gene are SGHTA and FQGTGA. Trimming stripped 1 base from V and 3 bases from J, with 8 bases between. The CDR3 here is CASSLRGPTDTQYF. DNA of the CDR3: TGTGCCAGCAGCTTAAGAGGGCCGACAGATACGCAGTATTTT.

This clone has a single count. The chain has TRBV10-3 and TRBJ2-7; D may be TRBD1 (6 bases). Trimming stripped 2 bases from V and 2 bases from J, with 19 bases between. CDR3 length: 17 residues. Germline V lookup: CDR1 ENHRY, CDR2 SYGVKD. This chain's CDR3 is CAISEASTGYLTYEQYF. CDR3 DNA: TGTGCCATCAGTGAGGCTTCCACAGGGTACTTAACCTACGAGCAGTACTTC.

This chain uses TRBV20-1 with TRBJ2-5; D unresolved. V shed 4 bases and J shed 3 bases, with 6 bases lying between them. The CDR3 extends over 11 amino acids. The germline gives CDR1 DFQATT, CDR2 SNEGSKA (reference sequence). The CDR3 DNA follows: TGCAGTGCTACCACAAAAGAGACCCAGTACTTC. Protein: CSATTKETQYF.

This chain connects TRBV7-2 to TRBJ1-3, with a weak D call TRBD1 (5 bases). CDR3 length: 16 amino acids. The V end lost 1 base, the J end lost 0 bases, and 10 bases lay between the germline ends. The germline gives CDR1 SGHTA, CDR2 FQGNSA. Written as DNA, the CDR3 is TGTGCCAGCAGCTTAGAGGGACTGAGCTCTGGAAACACCATATATTTT. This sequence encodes CASSLEGLSSGNTIYF. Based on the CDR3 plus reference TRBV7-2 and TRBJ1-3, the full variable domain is GAGVSQSPSNKVTEKGKDVELRCDPISGHTALYWYRQSLGQGLEFLIYFQGNSAPDKSGLPSDRFSAERTGGSVSTLTIQRTQQEDSAVYLCASSLEGLSSGNTIYFGEGSWLTVV.

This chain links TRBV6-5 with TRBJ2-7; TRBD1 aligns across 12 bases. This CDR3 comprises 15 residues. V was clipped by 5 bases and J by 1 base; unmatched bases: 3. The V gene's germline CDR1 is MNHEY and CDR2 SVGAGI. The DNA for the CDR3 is TGTGCCAGCAGTCCGGGACAGGGGGCTTCCTACGAGCAGTACTTC. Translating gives CASSPGQGASYEQYF.

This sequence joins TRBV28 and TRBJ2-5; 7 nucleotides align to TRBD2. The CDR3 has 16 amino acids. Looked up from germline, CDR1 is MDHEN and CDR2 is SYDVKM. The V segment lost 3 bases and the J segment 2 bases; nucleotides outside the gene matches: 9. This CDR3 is CASSLGYERGQETQYF. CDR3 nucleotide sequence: TGTGCCAGCAGTTTGGGGTATGAGCGGGGTCAAGAGACCCAGTACTTC.

The CDR3 region is CASTESASAEAFF. The DNA for the CDR3 is TGTGCCAGTACGGAATCCGCGTCGGCTGAAGCTTTCTTT. This chain joins TRBV19 and TRBJ1-1, with D uncertain. The ends were cut back, 7 bases at V and 6 bases at J, with 15 bases in the middle. CDR1 is LNHDA, CDR2 SQIVND, per germline (reference sequence). This CDR3 has 13 amino acids.

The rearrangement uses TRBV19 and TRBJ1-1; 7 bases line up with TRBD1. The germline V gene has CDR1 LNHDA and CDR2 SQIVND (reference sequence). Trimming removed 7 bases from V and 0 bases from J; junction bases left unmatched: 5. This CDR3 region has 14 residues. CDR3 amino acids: CASTAGQMNTEAFF. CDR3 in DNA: TGTGCCAGTACCGCGGGACAGATGAACACTGAAGCTTTCTTT.

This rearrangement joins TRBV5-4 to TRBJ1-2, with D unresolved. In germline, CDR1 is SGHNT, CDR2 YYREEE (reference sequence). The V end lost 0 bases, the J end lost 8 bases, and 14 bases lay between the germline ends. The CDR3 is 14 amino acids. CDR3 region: CASSLEKAIAGYTF. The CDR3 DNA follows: TGTGCCAGCAGCTTGGAGAAAGCGATTGCGGGCTACACCTTC. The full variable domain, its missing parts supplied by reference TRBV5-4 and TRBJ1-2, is ETGVTQSPTHLIKTRGQQVTLRCSSQSGHNTVSWYQQALGQGPQFIFQYYREEENGRGNFPPRFSGLQFPNYSSELNVNALELDDSALYLCASSLEKAIAGYTFGSGTRLTVV.

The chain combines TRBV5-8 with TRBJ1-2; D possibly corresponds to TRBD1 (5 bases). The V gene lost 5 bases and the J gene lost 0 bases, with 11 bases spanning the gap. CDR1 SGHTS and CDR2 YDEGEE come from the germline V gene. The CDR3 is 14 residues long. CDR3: CASRPRGANYGYTF. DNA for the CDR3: TGTGCCAGCAGACCTCGAGGGGCTAACTATGGCTACACCTTC.

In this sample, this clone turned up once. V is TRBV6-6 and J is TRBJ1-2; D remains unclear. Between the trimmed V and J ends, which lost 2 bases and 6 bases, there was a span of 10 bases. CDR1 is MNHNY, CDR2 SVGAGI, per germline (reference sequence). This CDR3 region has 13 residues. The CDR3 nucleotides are TGTGCCAGCAGTTACCTCCGGGAAGATGGCTACACCTTC. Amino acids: CASSYLREDGYTF.

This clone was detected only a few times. CDR3 in amino acids: CASSQAGGREAFF. CDR3 bases: TGTGCCAGCAGCCAAGCGGGGGGCCGGGAAGCTTTCTTT. The chain employs TRBV3-1 (or the pseudogene TRBV3-2) and TRBJ1-1, with D perhaps TRBD1 (6 bases). The germline V gene has CDR1 LGHDT and CDR2 YNNKEL (reference sequence). The CDR3 consists of 13 residues. Trimming took off 1 base at V and 8 bases at J, with 11 bases between the two ends.

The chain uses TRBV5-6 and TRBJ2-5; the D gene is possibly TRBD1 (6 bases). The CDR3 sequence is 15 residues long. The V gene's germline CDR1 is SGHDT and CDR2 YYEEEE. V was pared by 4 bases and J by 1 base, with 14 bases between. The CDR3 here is CASSLAAGAQETQYF. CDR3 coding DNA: TGTGCCAGCAGCCTGGCCGCAGGGGCCCAAGAGACCCAGTACTTC.

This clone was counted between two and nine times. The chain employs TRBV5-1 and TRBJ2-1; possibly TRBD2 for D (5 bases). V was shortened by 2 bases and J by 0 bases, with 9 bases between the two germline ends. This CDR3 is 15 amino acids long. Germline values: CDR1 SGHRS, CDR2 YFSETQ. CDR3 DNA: TGCGCCAGCAGCTTAACGGGAAGCTCCTACAATGAGCAGTTCTTC. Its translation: CASSLTGSSYNEQFF.

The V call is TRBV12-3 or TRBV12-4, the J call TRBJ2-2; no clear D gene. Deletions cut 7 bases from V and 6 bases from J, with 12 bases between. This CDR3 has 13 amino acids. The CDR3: CASTRSGPGELFF. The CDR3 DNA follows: TGTGCCAGCACCAGGTCGGGCCCCGGGGAGCTGTTTTTT.

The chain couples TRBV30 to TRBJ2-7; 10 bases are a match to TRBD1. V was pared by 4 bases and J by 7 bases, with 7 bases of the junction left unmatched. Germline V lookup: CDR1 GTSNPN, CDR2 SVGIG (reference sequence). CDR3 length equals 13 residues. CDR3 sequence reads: CAWTRQGAREQYF. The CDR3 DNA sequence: TGTGCCTGGACGAGACAGGGGGCGCGGGAGCAGTACTTC.

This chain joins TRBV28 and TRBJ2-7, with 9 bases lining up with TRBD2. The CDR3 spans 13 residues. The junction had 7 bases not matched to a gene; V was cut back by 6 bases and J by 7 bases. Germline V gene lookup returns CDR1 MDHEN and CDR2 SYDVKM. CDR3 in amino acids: CASSPGLAGEQYF. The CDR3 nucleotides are TGTGCCAGCAGCCCGGGACTAGCCGGGGAGCAGTACTTC. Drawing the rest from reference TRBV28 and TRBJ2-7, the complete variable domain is DVKVTQSSRYLVKRTGEKVFLECVQDMDHENMFWYRQDPGLGLRLIYFSYDVKMKEKGDIPEGYSVSREKKERFSLILESASTNQTSMYLCASSPGLAGEQYFGPGTRLTVT.

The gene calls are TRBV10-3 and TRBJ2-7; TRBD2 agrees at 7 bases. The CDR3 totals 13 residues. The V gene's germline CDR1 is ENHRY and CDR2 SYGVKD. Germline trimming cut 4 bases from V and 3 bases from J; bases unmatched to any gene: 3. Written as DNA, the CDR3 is TGTGCCATCAGTGTGGGGGGGTACTACGAGCAGTACTTC. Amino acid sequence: CAISVGGYYEQYF.

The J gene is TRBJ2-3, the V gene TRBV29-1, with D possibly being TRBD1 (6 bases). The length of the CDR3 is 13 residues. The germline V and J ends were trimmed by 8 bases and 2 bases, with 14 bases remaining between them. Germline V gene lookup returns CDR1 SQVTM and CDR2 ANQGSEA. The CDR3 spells CSCAQGSTDTQYF. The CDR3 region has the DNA TGCAGCTGTGCCCAGGGGTCCACAGATACGCAGTATTTT.

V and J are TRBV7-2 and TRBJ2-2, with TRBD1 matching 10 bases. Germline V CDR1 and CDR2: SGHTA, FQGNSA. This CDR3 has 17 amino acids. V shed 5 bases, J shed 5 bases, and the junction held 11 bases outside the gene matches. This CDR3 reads CASSPTRTGGITGELFF. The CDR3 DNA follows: TGTGCCAGCAGCCCAACCCGGACAGGGGGAATTACCGGGGAGCTGTTTTTT.

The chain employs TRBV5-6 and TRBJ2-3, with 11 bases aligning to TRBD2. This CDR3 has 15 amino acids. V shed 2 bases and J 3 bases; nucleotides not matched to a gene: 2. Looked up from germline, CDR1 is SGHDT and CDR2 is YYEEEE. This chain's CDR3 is CASSLLAGATDTQYF. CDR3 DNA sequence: TGTGCCAGCAGCTTACTAGCGGGAGCGACAGATACGCAGTATTTT.

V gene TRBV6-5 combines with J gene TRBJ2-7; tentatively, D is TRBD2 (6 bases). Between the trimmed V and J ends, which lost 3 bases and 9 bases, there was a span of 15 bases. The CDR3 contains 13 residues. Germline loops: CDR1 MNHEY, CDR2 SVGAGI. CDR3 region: CASSYSRLGGQYF. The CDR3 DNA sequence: TGTGCCAGCAGTTATTCTAGACTAGGAGGGCAGTACTTC.

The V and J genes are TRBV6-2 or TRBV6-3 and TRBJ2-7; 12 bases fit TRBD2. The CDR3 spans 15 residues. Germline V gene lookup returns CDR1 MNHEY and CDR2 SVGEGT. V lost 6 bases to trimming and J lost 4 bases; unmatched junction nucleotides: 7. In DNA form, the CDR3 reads TGTGCCAGCAGCGATACTAGCGGGAGGATTTACGAGCAGTACTTC. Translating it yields CASSDTSGRIYEQYF.

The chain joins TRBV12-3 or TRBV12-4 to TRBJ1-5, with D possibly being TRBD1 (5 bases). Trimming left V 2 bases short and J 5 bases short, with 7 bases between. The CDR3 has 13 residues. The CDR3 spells CASSLMGDQPQHF. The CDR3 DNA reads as TGTGCCAGCAGTTTAATGGGGGATCAGCCCCAGCATTTT.

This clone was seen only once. This chain's CDR3 is CASSLVSSADTQYF. CDR3 in DNA: TGTGCCAGCAGCTTGGTGTCTAGCGCAGATACGCAGTATTTT. J is TRBJ2-3 and V is TRBV11-2, with D maybe TRBD2 (6 bases). Looked up from germline, CDR1 is SGHAT and CDR2 is FQNNGV. CDR3 length equals 14 residues. V was shortened by 3 bases and J by 4 bases, with 11 bases between the two germline ends. Using reference TRBV11-2 and TRBJ2-3 for the parts outside the CDR3, the full variable domain is EAGVAQSPRYKIIEKRQSVAFWCNPISGHATLYWYQQILGQGPKLLIQFQNNGVVDDSQLPKDRFSAERLKGVDSTLKIQPAKLEDSAVYLCASSLVSSADTQYFGPGTRLTVL.

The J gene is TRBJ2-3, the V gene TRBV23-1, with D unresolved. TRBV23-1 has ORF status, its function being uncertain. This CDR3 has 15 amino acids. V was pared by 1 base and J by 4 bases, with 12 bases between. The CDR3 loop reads CASSQWIRHPDTQYF. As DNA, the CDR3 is TGCGCCAGCAGTCAATGGATCCGACACCCAGATACGCAGTATTTT.

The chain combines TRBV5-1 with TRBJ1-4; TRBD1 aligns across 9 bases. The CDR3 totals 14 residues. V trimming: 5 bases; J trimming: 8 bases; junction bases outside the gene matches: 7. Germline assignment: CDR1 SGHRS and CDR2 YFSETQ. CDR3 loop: CASRTGGNLEKLFF. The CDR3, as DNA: TGCGCCAGCAGGACAGGGGGTAATTTAGAAAAACTGTTTTTT.

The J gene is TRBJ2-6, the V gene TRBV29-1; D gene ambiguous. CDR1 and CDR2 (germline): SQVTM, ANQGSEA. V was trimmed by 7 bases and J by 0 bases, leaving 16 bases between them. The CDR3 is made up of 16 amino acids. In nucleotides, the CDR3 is TGCAGCGGGGTGATGGGTGAGAGCTCTGGGGCCAACGTCCTGACTTTC. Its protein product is CSGVMGESSGANVLTF.

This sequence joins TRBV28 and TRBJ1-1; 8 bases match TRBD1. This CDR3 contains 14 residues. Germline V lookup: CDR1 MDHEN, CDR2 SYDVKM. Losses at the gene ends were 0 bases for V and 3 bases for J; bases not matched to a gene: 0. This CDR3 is CASSLWDRDTEAFF. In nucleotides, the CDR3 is TGTGCCAGCAGTTTATGGGACAGGGACACTGAAGCTTTCTTT.

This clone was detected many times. The CDR3 region is CASSVSPRTGELFF. In DNA, the CDR3 is TGTGCCAGCAGCGTAAGCCCGAGGACCGGGGAGCTGTTTTTT. The chain combines TRBV9 with TRBJ2-2; unclear D gene. The length of the CDR3 is 14 residues. V gave up 1 base and J gave up 5 bases, with 9 bases separating them. CDR1 and CDR2 from the germline V gene are SGDLS and YYNGEE.